This T cell receptor beta chain emerged from a study of PD-1 blockade in classical Hodgkin lymphoma. Study-wide points: By cycle point C4D1, TCR diversity had risen significantly in CD4+ cells (but not CD8+ cells).

All the patients suffered relapse after autologous stem cell transplantation, and brentuximab vedotin exposure differed. Comment on this clone: The antigen is unknown.

The assay was immunoSEQ multiplex PCR, and TCRdb's table has in-frame clones only and misses some. The repertoire includes more than 30,000 clones, approximately 82% of them detected once, and 16% sits in the top ten. The CDR3 is 13 residues long. Trimming pared 4 bases from V and 4 bases from J, leaving 10 bases between. Germline loops: CDR1 SNHLY, CDR2 FYNNEI. This TCR derives from a human donor with classical Hodgkin lymphoma. The sequencing used peripheral blood mononuclear cells (PBMCs), collected before the second cycle of nivolumab. This chain joins TRBV2 and TRBJ2-5; TRBD2 might be the D (6 bases). The DNA of the CDR3 is TGTGCCAGCAGTGGGGTCGGGGGAGAGACCCAGTACTTC. Translated, it gives CASSGVGGETQYF.